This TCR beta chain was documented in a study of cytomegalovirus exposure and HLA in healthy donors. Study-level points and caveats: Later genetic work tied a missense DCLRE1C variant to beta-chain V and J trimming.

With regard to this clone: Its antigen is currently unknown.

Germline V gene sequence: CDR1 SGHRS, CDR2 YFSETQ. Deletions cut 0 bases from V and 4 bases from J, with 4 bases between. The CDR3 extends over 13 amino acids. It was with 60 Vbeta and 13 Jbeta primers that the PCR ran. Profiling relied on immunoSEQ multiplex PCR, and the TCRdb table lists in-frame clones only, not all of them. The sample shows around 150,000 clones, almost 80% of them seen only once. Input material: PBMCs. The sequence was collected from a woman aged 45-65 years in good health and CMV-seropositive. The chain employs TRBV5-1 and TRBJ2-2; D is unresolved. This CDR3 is CASSLGSTGELFF. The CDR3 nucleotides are TGCGCCAGCAGCTTGGGCAGCACCGGGGAGCTGTTTTTT.